This T cell receptor beta chain was recorded in a study of radiotherapy plus CTLA-4 blockade in lung cancer. Focal radiation and CTLA-4 blockade (ipilimumab) were tested in chemo-refractory metastatic non-small-cell lung cancer patients. On this clone itself: No antigen is known for it.

The study's findings and limits: How blood T cell clones changed early, along with interferon-beta, reportedly forecast response best.

Germline CDR1 MNHEY, CDR2 SMNVEV (reference sequence). Trimming pared 3 bases from V and 6 bases from J, leaving 14 bases between. The CDR3 spans 15 residues. The method was immunoSEQ multiplex PCR; TCRdb's version includes in-frame clones alone and lacks a portion of them. The repertoire holds some 94,000 clones, with roughly 80% as singletons. The TCR originated in a human donor with non-small cell lung cancer that progressed on radiotherapy plus ipilimumab. The chain combines TRBV27 with TRBJ2-2; D perhaps matches TRBD2 (5 bases). The sample in question was peripheral blood, obtained from a patient treated with radiotherapy plus ipilimumab. As DNA, the CDR3 is TGTGCCAGCAGTTTCCGGGAAGTACCGTCCGGGGAGCTGTTTTTT. Amino acids: CASSFREVPSGELFF.